The 21 T cell receptor beta chains in this list originate from one sample, sequenced in a study of radiotherapy plus CTLA-4 blockade in lung cancer. TCRdb's copy holds only in-frame clones and misses some; the assay was immunoSEQ multiplex PCR. The data contain more than 90,000 clones, roughly 74% of them seen just once; the ten biggest clones take up about 5%. The input for sequencing was peripheral blood, taken from a patient treated with radiotherapy plus ipilimumab. These receptors all stem from a human donor with non-small cell lung cancer who had a partial response to radiotherapy plus ipilimumab.

The rearrangement joins TRBV13 to TRBJ2-3, with D possibly TRBD2 on 5 matching bases. The CDR3 covers 15 residues. CDR1 and CDR2 from the germline V gene are PRHDT and FYEKMQ (reference sequence). Trimming removed 6 bases from V and 8 bases from J, with 21 bases in between. The CDR3 DNA is TGTGCCAGCAGATTTATCGGCCTTCCGGCGGGTACGCAGTATTTT. Encoded protein: CASRFIGLPAGTQYF.

The chain recombines TRBV6-5 with TRBJ1-2, with 11 bases identical to TRBD1. Germline CDR1 and CDR2: MNHEY and SVGAGI. Germline trimming cut 5 bases from V and 7 bases from J; bases unmatched to any gene: 6. The CDR3 length is 14 residues. As DNA, the CDR3 is TGTGCCAGCAGTGATGGACAGGGGGCTCGTGGCTACACCTTC. This codes for CASSDGQGARGYTF.

This clone came up once. CDR3 amino acids: CASSILTSPLIAGELFF. In DNA, the CDR3 is TGTGCCAGTAGTATTTTAACTAGCCCCCTCATCGCCGGGGAGCTGTTTTTT. This chain links TRBV19 with TRBJ2-2, with a weak D call TRBD2 (6 bases). This CDR3 spans 17 amino acids. V lost 3 bases and J lost 6, with 20 bases in between. Per germline, CDR1 LNHDA and CDR2 SQIVND (reference sequence).

V is TRBV20-1 and J is TRBJ1-1, with D possibly matching TRBD1 (6 bases). Deletions cut 7 bases from V and 5 bases from J, with 11 bases between. This CDR3 has 11 amino acids. Germline CDR1 and CDR2: DFQATT and SNEGSKA (reference sequence). The CDR3 nucleotides read TGCAGTGTCCCCCAGGGGACTGAAGCTTTCTTT. Protein sequence: CSVPQGTEAFF.

This clone was counted between two and nine times. The rearrangement links TRBV10-2 to TRBJ1-3, with D hard to call. This CDR3 spans 14 amino acids. Germline V CDR1 and CDR2: WSHSY, SAAADI. Trimming shortened V by 6 bases and J by 0 bases, and 9 bases separated the two germline ends. CDR3 protein: CASRLPSSGNTIYF. The CDR3 region has the DNA TGCGCCAGCAGGCTTCCCAGCTCTGGAAACACCATATATTTT.

The chain uses TRBV5-1 and TRBJ2-3; D not certain. CDR3 length: 14 residues. In germline, CDR1 is SGHRS, CDR2 YFSETQ. Trimming took 4 bases from V and 0 from J, leaving 9 bases between them. The CDR3 DNA sequence: TGCGCCAGCAGCCCGGGTACTAGCACAGATACGCAGTATTTT. It translates to CASSPGTSTDTQYF.

A few counts support this clone. J is TRBJ2-2 and V is TRBV5-1; D not resolved. Trimming stripped 0 bases from V and 5 bases from J, with 8 bases between. CDR1 and CDR2 (germline): SGHRS, YFSETQ. This CDR3 is 14 amino acids long. The CDR3 sequence is CASSLDRETGELFF. CDR3 nucleotides: TGCGCCAGCAGCTTGGACAGAGAAACCGGGGAGCTGTTTTTT.

The V call is TRBV6-6, the J call TRBJ2-7; D ambiguous. The length of the CDR3 is 13 residues. Per the germline V gene, CDR1 is MNHNY and CDR2 is SVGAGI (reference sequence). V lost 7 bases and J lost 4, with 14 bases in between. In nucleotides, the CDR3 is TGTGCCAGCACCAAAAGCGCCCAATACGAGCAGTACTTC. It codes for CASTKSAQYEQYF.

The chain has TRBV13 and TRBJ2-5; TRBD2 is a possible D gene (5 bases). The CDR3 sequence is 13 residues long. The V end was cut by 4 bases, the J end by 7 bases, with 13 bases between. The germline V gene encodes CDR1 PRHDT and CDR2 FYEKMQ (reference sequence). CDR3 in amino acids: CASSSDFSGTQYF. The CDR3 nucleotides read TGTGCCAGCAGCTCGGACTTCTCGGGGACCCAGTACTTC.

This clone turned up a few times. The V call is TRBV11-2, the J call TRBJ2-7; unclear D gene. V shed 1 base and J shed 3 bases, with 4 bases lying between them. This CDR3 contains 12 residues. The V gene's germline CDR1 is SGHAT and CDR2 FQNNGV. CDR3 sequence (DNA): TGTGCCAGCAGCTTAGGAGTCTACGAGCAGTACTTC. Translation: CASSLGVYEQYF.

J is TRBJ2-1 and V is TRBV5-1; a weak D match, TRBD1 (6 bases). V lost 5 bases and J 8 bases, leaving 14 bases between the germline ends. The CDR3 sequence is 13 residues long. CDR1 SGHRS and CDR2 YFSETQ come from the germline V gene. CDR3 nucleotide sequence: TGCGCCAGCAGTCACGACAGGAACGATGAGCAGTTCTTC. Protein product: CASSHDRNDEQFF.

This clone has a single count. This chain uses TRBV5-5 with TRBJ1-4; 8 nucleotides match TRBD1. The CDR3 is made up of 15 amino acids. J lost 4 bases, V lost 2 bases, and 4 bases had no gene match. Germline V lookup: CDR1 SGHKS, CDR2 YYEKEE (reference sequence). The CDR3 DNA is TGTGCCAGCAGCTTAGGGGACAGGCTTAATGAAAAACTGTTTTTT. It is translated as CASSLGDRLNEKLFF.

J is TRBJ2-5 and V is TRBV7-3; TRBD2 matches 8 bases. Germline V gives CDR1 SGHTA, CDR2 FQGTGA. V trimming: 5 bases; J trimming: 5 bases; junction bases outside the gene matches: 13. The CDR3 runs 16 residues. The CDR3 DNA reads TGTGCCAGCAGCCCCGCGTCGAGGCTAGCGGGTGAGACCCAGTACTTC. It is translated as CASSPASRLAGETQYF.

This chain joins TRBV5-1 and TRBJ1-1; 9 nucleotides match TRBD1. Looked up from germline, CDR1 is SGHRS and CDR2 is YFSETQ. This CDR3 has 15 amino acids. The V segment lost 4 bases and the J segment 1 base; nucleotides outside the gene matches: 5. The CDR3 DNA reads TGCGCCAGCAGCCATAAGACAGGGGGGAACACTGAAGCTTTCTTT. Encoded protein: CASSHKTGGNTEAFF.

The rearrangement uses TRBV5-1 and TRBJ2-2, with 13 bases matching TRBD2. CDR1 is SGHRS and CDR2 is YFSETQ in the germline V gene. J lost 3 bases, V lost 5 bases, and 16 bases had no gene match. The CDR3 totals 20 residues. The CDR3 region is CASSPNGLAGAPAHTGELFF. Here the CDR3 DNA reads TGCGCCAGCAGTCCGAACGGACTAGCGGGAGCCCCCGCCCACACCGGGGAGCTGTTTTTT.

In this sample, this clone turned up once. V gene TRBV7-2 combines with J gene TRBJ2-2; maybe TRBD2 (6 bases). Germline V gives CDR1 SGHTA, CDR2 FQGNSA. The CDR3 contains 18 residues. V lost 0 bases and J 0 bases, leaving 14 bases between the germline ends. The CDR3 loop reads CASSLALGGPSNTGELFF. The CDR3 nucleotides are TGTGCCAGCAGCTTAGCTTTAGGAGGGCCTTCGAACACCGGGGAGCTGTTTTTT.

This clone was counted only a few times. The junction does not match germline at one end; this may be a read error. The rearrangement uses TRBV10-2 and TRBJ1-2; 8 bases agree with TRBD1. The CDR3 runs 12 residues. Looked up from germline, CDR1 is WSHSY and CDR2 is SAAADI. CDR3 sequence reads: CASSEGQGGVAF. In nucleotides, the CDR3 is TGCGCCAGCAGTGAGGGACAGGGTGGAGTGGCCTTC.

The chain couples TRBV5-4 to TRBJ2-1; 8 nucleotides agree with TRBD1. V gave up 1 base and J gave up 6 bases; unmatched junction bases: 0. In germline, CDR1 is SGHNT, CDR2 YYREEE (reference sequence). CDR3 size: 13 residues. CDR3 amino acids: CASSLTGGNEQFF. The CDR3 bases are TGTGCCAGCAGCTTGACAGGGGGCAATGAGCAGTTCTTC.

The chain recombines TRBV6-5 with TRBJ1-1, with D perhaps matching TRBD1 (5 bases). Germline V lookup: CDR1 MNHEY, CDR2 SVGAGI. The CDR3 length is 13 residues. V was shortened by 2 bases and J by 9 bases, with 13 bases between the two germline ends. The CDR3 sequence is CASSYGALSQAFF. DNA of the CDR3: TGTGCCAGCAGTTACGGGGCCCTCTCCCAAGCTTTCTTT.

The rearrangement links TRBV6-6 to TRBJ2-1, with TRBD2 identical over 13 bases. The CDR3 is made up of 14 amino acids. Per germline, CDR1 MNHNY and CDR2 SVGAGI (reference sequence). The trim removed 8 bases at V and 6 bases at J, leaving 4 bases unmatched. CDR3 amino acids: CASSTSGGVNEQFF. The CDR3 nucleotides are TGTGCCAGCTCTACTAGCGGGGGGGTCAATGAGCAGTTCTTC.

J is TRBJ2-2 and V is TRBV6-5; no clear D gene. The CDR3 sequence is 12 residues long. The ends were cut back, 4 bases at V and 7 bases at J, with 7 bases in the middle. The germline V gene encodes CDR1 MNHEY and CDR2 SVGAGI. The CDR3 sequence: CASSSAIGELFF. The CDR3 DNA reads TGTGCCAGCAGTTCTGCTATCGGGGAGCTGTTTTTT.